This TCR beta chain was sequenced during a study of T cell responses to AZD1222 COVID-19 vaccine. Study-level results: Among spike-specific TCRs, nearly half reportedly target unmutated variant regions. Baseline seropositivity occurred in only a handful of AZD1222 recipients.

About this clone: Antigen: not known.

The table came from immunoSEQ multiplex PCR; TCRdb's copy has only in-frame clones and leaves some out. The data show over 100,000 clones, around 83% seen once. In germline, CDR1 is MNHNS, CDR2 SASEGT. Between the trimmed V and J ends, which lost 3 bases and 11 bases, there was a span of 13 bases. The CDR3 spans 12 residues. This TCR was sampled from an adult in good health. The chain recombines TRBV6-1 with TRBJ1-1; D gene unclear. The sample here was peripheral blood, taken on day 0 of AZD1222 vaccination. Written as DNA, the CDR3 is TGTGCCAGCAGTGAGTACTCAGCAGCGGCTTTCTTT. Its translation: CASSEYSAAAFF.